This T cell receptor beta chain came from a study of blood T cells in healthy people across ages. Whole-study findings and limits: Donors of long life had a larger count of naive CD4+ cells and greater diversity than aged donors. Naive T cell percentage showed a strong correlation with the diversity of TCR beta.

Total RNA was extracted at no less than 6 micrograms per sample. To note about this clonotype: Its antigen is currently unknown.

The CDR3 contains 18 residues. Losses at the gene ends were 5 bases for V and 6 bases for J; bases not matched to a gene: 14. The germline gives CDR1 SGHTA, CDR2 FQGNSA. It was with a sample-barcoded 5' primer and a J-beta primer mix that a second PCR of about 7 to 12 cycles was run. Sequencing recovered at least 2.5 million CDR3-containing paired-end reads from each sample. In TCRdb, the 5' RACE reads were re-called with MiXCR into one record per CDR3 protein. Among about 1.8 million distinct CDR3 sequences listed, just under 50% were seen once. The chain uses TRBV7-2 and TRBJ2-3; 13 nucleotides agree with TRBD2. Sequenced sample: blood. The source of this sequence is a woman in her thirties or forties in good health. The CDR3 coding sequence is TGTGCCAGCAGCCGTACATGGGGGACTAGCGGGGTTGCGGATACGCAGTATTTT. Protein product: CASSRTWGTSGVADTQYF.